One and the same sample provided the 25 T cell receptor beta chains below, sequenced in a study of blood T cell repertoires in COVID-19. Assay: immunoSEQ multiplex PCR; the TCRdb copy retains only in-frame clones and omits some. The table lists over 35,000 clones, just over 85% of them singletons. Sequencing used peripheral blood. These receptors all come from a man in his sixties with active COVID-19.

This rearrangement joins TRBV3-1 (or the pseudogene TRBV3-2) to TRBJ2-1; no firm D call. Trimming shortened V by 1 base and J by 5 bases, and 9 bases separated the two germline ends. In germline, CDR1 is LGHDT, CDR2 YNNKEL (reference sequence). The CDR3 is 14 residues long. CDR3 sequence (DNA): TGTGCCAGCAGCCAAGTTGTAGTTGACAATGAGCAGTTCTTC. This codes for CASSQVVVDNEQFF.

The chain has TRBV19 and TRBJ2-3; TRBD2 matches at 8 bases. J was trimmed by 2 bases and V by 2 bases; bases with no gene match: 6. The CDR3 has 16 residues. From germline, CDR1 is LNHDA and CDR2 SQIVND (reference sequence). The CDR3 sequence: CASSISAGGPTDTQYF. CDR3 bases: TGTGCCAGTAGTATATCGGCGGGAGGTCCCACAGATACGCAGTATTTT.

This clone is a singleton in its sample. This sequence joins TRBV19 and TRBJ1-1; maybe TRBD1 (5 bases). V was shortened by 4 bases and J by 0 bases, with 15 bases between the two germline ends. This CDR3 has 16 amino acids. The V gene's germline CDR1 is LNHDA and CDR2 SQIVND (reference sequence). Here the CDR3 DNA reads TGTGCCAGTAGTAAGGGGACTTCTCCTTTGAACACTGAAGCTTTCTTT. Its translation is CASSKGTSPLNTEAFF.

This clone occurred a few times. V and J are TRBV11-2 and TRBJ2-2; maybe TRBD2 (6 bases). Germline V gives CDR1 SGHAT, CDR2 FQNNGV. V lost 2 bases to trimming and J lost 7 bases, with 11 bases between them. The CDR3 consists of 14 residues. CDR3 coding DNA: TGTGCCAGCAGCTTATACGGGGAGGTCGGGGAGCTGTTTTTT. It codes for CASSLYGEVGELFF.

This clone is a singleton in its sample. The chain is built from TRBV5-1 and TRBJ2-5; no reliable D call. The CDR3 covers 15 residues. Trimming removed 1 base at V and 0 bases at J, with 10 bases between. Germline CDR1 SGHRS, CDR2 YFSETQ. The CDR3 bases are TGCGCCAGCAGCTTGTCGGGTTCATACCAAGAGACCCAGTACTTC. Its protein product is CASSLSGSYQETQYF. The variable domain in full, completed from reference TRBV5-1 and TRBJ2-5, reads KAGVTQTPRYLIKTRGQQVTLSCSPISGHRSVSWYQQTPGQGLQFLFEYFSETQRNKGNFPGRFSGRQFSNSRSEMNVSTLELGDSALYLCASSLSGSYQETQYFGPGTRLLVL.

V gene TRBV13 combines with J gene TRBJ2-7; 12 bases map to TRBD2. This CDR3 has 21 residues. The germline V gene encodes CDR1 PRHDT and CDR2 FYEKMQ (reference sequence). Trimming took 1 base from V and 6 from J; bases not matched to a gene: 22. For the CDR3, the DNA is TGTGCCAGCAGCTTAGAGTCGACTAGCGGGAGTTTTCGACGACCTGGGGGCGAGCAGTACTTC. It encodes CASSLESTSGSFRRPGGEQYF.

The chain joins TRBV27 to TRBJ1-4, with D hard to call. Germline V gene sequence: CDR1 MNHEY, CDR2 SMNVEV (reference sequence). V dropped 2 bases and J dropped 5 bases, with 9 bases sitting between them. This CDR3 is 14 amino acids long. The CDR3 coding sequence is TGTGCCAGCAGTTTACCAGGTCCCAATGAAAAACTGTTTTTT. It codes for CASSLPGPNEKLFF.

V gene TRBV2 combines with J gene TRBJ2-3; D call uncertain. CDR1 is SNHLY and CDR2 is FYNNEI in the germline V gene. The V and J ends lost 4 bases and 5 bases respectively, with 4 bases between them. The CDR3 extends over 11 amino acids. In DNA, the CDR3 is TGTGCCAGCAGTGCGGGAGATACGCAGTATTTT. Translating it yields CASSAGDTQYF.

The CDR3 protein is CASSYEAGVLDNEQFF. CDR3 bases: TGTGCCAGCAGTTACGAAGCGGGAGTGCTGGACAATGAGCAGTTCTTC. The chain links TRBV6-2 or TRBV6-3 to TRBJ2-1; TRBD2 aligns across 8 bases. This CDR3 is 16 amino acids long. Germline V gene lookup returns CDR1 MNHEY and CDR2 SVGEGT. With V trimmed by 2 bases and J by 5 bases, 8 bases remained unmatched.

V gene TRBV7-9 combines with J gene TRBJ2-2, with D possibly matching TRBD2 (6 bases). The V end was cut by 5 bases, the J end by 2 bases, with 12 bases between. Looked up from germline, CDR1 is SEHNR and CDR2 is FQNEAQ (reference sequence). The CDR3 contains 15 residues. The CDR3 sequence: CASSVGLLNTGELFF. As DNA, the CDR3 is TGTGCCAGCAGCGTGGGACTCCTTAACACCGGGGAGCTGTTTTTT.

The genes are TRBV10-3 and TRBJ1-3; D ambiguous. The V gene lost 6 bases and the J gene lost 0 bases, with 12 bases spanning the gap. This CDR3 spans 15 amino acids. The germline V gene has CDR1 ENHRY and CDR2 SYGVKD. The CDR3 loop is CAIRPAGLSGNTIYF. The CDR3 coding sequence is TGTGCCATCAGGCCCGCGGGCCTCTCTGGAAACACCATATATTTT.

The V gene is TRBV5-1, the J gene TRBJ2-2, with TRBD1 as a possible D gene (7 bases). Looked up from germline, CDR1 is SGHRS and CDR2 is YFSETQ. With 6 bases removed from V and 5 bases from J, the gap between germline ends came to 17 bases. There are 15 residues in the CDR3. Here the CDR3 reads CASIPGGTGTGELFF. DNA of the CDR3: TGCGCCAGCATCCCAGGGGGGACGGGGACCGGGGAGCTGTTTTTT.

The CDR3 DNA is TGTGCCAGCACTTCCTCTAGCGGGGACACCTACGAGCAGTACTTC. This translates into CASTSSSGDTYEQYF. The rearrangement uses TRBV2 and TRBJ2-7; 9 bases agree with TRBD2. This CDR3 is built from 15 residues. V was clipped by 7 bases and J by 2 bases; unmatched bases: 9. Germline CDR1 SNHLY, CDR2 FYNNEI.

This clone has only one observation. The gene calls are TRBV11-1 and TRBJ2-1, with 8 positions matching TRBD2. This CDR3 contains 16 residues. Germline V gene data show CDR1 as SGHAT and CDR2 as FQDESV (reference sequence). V lost 1 base to trimming and J lost 0 bases; unmatched junction nucleotides: 2. DNA for the CDR3: TGTGCCAGCAGCTTAGGACTAGCGAGCTCCTACAATGAGCAGTTCTTC. It codes for CASSLGLASSYNEQFF.

The chain has TRBV6-6 and TRBJ1-3, with D tentatively TRBD1 (6 bases). CDR1 is MNHNY and CDR2 is SVGAGI in the germline V gene (reference sequence). V was shortened by 5 bases and J by 0 bases, with 11 bases between the two germline ends. The CDR3 consists of 15 residues. The CDR3 sequence is CASSTQGLSGNTIYF. CDR3 nucleotides: TGTGCCAGCAGTACCCAGGGGCTCTCTGGAAACACCATATATTTT.

CDR3 DNA sequence: TGTGCCACCAGCAGAGAGGGGGGGACAGGGGGTTACGAGCAGTACTTC. Protein: CATSREGGTGGYEQYF. J is TRBJ2-7 and V is TRBV15; 11 bases are a match to TRBD1. Germline assignment: CDR1 LNHNV and CDR2 YYDKDF (reference sequence). This CDR3 region has 16 residues. Trimming removed 0 bases from V and 4 bases from J; junction bases left unmatched: 5.

The chain carries TRBV10-1 and TRBJ2-7; 10 bases fit TRBD2. V gave up 1 base and J gave up 6 bases; unmatched junction bases: 6. Germline lookup yields CDR1 WNHNN and CDR2 SYGVQD (reference sequence). This CDR3 has 15 amino acids. DNA for the CDR3: TGCGCCAGCAGTGAGTTCATCCTAGCGGGAGCCGAGCAGTACTTC. It codes for CASSEFILAGAEQYF.

The J gene is TRBJ2-2, the V gene TRBV4-3; 9 bases agree with TRBD2. This CDR3 is 15 amino acids long. The germline V gene has CDR1 LGHNA and CDR2 YSLEER. The ends lost 3 bases at V and 6 bases at J; junction bases unmatched: 5. CDR3 residues: CASSQNRLAAGELFF. As DNA, the CDR3 is TGCGCCAGCAGCCAGAATAGACTAGCGGCCGGGGAGCTGTTTTTT.

The rearrangement joins TRBV12-3 or TRBV12-4 to TRBJ1-3; D gene unclear. The V end lost 4 bases, the J end lost 1 base, and 5 bases lay between the germline ends. The CDR3 is made up of 13 amino acids. Here the CDR3 DNA reads TGTGCCAGCAGTTACTTTTCTGGAAACACCATATATTTT. Amino acids: CASSYFSGNTIYF.

This clone was counted a single time. This chain links TRBV4-2 with TRBJ2-7; TRBD2 matches at 12 bases. Looked up from germline, CDR1 is LGHNA and CDR2 is YNFKEQ. With 1 base clipped from V and 2 bases from J, the junction kept 6 bases outside the gene matches. CDR3 size: 17 residues. CDR3 bases: TGTGCCAGCAGCCAAGCCGGGACTAGCGGGCCTGCCTACGAGCAGTACTTC. Translated, it gives CASSQAGTSGPAYEQYF.

This clone was counted a few times. The chain links TRBV12-5 to TRBJ1-3, with 10 nucleotides matching TRBD1. Germline V gene data show CDR1 as LGHNT and CDR2 as FRNRAP. V dropped 4 bases and J dropped 0; count of bases not matched to a gene: 6. CDR3 length: 17 amino acids. The CDR3 loop reads CASGSRTGGLSGNTIYF. DNA for the CDR3: TGTGCTAGTGGTTCCCGGACAGGGGGGCTCTCTGGAAACACCATATATTTT.

Here the CDR3 DNA reads TGTGCCAGCAGCATAAGACAGGGCTGGACTGAAGCTTTCTTT. Translation gives CASSIRQGWTEAFF. This rearrangement joins TRBV5-6 to TRBJ1-1, with TRBD1 identical over 7 bases. The germline gives CDR1 SGHDT, CDR2 YYEEEE. V lost 4 bases, J lost 5 bases, and 8 bases stayed unmatched. CDR3 size: 14 residues.

The chain couples TRBV5-4 to TRBJ1-2; 8 positions match TRBD1. The junction had 4 bases not matched to a gene; V was cut back by 4 bases and J by 2 bases. There are 14 residues in the CDR3. Per germline, CDR1 SGHNT and CDR2 YYREEE (reference sequence). CDR3 coding DNA: TGTGCCAGCAGCCCGACAGGGGCCAACTATGGCTACACCTTC. It specifies CASSPTGANYGYTF.

The genes are TRBV19 and TRBJ2-1, with 12 bases identical to TRBD2. V was pared by 0 bases and J by 8 bases, with 5 bases of the junction left unmatched. CDR1 and CDR2 (germline): LNHDA, SQIVND (reference sequence). The CDR3 length is 16 residues. The CDR3: CASSIDLASGRDEQFF. CDR3 nucleotides: TGTGCCAGTAGTATAGATCTGGCTAGCGGGAGGGATGAGCAGTTCTTC.

This chain connects TRBV12-3 or TRBV12-4 to TRBJ2-1, with D hard to call. Trimming removed 5 bases at V and 6 bases at J, with 5 bases between. The CDR3 loop spans 11 amino acids. In DNA form, the CDR3 reads TGTGCCAGCAGTGTCGGCAATGAGCAGTTCTTC. Encoded protein: CASSVGNEQFF.